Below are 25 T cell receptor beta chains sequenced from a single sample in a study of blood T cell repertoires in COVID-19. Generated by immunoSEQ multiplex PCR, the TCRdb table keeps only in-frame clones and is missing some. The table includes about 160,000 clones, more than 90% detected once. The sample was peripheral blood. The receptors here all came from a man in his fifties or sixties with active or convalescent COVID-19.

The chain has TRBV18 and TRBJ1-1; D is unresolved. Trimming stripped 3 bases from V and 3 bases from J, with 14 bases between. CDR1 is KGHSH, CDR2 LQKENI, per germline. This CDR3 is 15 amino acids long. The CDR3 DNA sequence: TGTGCCAGCTCACCGAGTCGGAGAGAGGACACTGAAGCTTTCTTT. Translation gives CASSPSRREDTEAFF. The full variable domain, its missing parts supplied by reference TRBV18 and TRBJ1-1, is NAGVMQNPRHLVRRRGQEARLRCSPMKGHSHVYWYRQLPEEGLKFMVYLQKENIIDESGMPKERFSAEFPKEGPSILRIQQVVRGDSAAYFCASSPSRREDTEAFFGQGTRLTVV.

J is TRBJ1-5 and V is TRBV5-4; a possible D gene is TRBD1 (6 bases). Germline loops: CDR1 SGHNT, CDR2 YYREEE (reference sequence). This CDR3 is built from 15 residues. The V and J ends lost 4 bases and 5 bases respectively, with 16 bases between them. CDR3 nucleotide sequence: TGTGCCAGCAGCCTCGATGGGGGGGGCGATCAGCCCCAGCATTTT. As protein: CASSLDGGGDQPQHF.

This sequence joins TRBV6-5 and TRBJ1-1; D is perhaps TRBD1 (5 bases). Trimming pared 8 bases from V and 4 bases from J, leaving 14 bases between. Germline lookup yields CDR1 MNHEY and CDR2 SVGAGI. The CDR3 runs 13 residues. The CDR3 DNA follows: TGTGCCAGCCGGGACTTGGATCGCACTGAAGCTTTCTTT. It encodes CASRDLDRTEAFF.

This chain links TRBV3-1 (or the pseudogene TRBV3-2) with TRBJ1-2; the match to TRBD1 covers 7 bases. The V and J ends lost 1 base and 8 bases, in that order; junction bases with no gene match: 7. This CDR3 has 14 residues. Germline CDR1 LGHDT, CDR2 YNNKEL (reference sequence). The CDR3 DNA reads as TGTGCCAGCAGCCAAGGACAGGGCGTTCTGGGCTACACCTTC. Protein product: CASSQGQGVLGYTF.

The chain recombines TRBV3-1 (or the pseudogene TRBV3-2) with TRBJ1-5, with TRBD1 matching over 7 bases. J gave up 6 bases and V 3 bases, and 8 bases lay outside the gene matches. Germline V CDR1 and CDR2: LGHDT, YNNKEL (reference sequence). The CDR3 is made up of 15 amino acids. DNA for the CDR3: TGTGCCAGCAGCCATACACGTCAGGGGGGTCAGCCCCAGCATTTT. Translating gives CASSHTRQGGQPQHF.

Here the CDR3 reads CSASFHSLNTEAFF. For the CDR3, the DNA is TGCAGTGCTAGTTTTCACAGTTTGAACACTGAAGCTTTCTTT. This rearrangement joins TRBV20-1 to TRBJ1-1; D unclear. This CDR3 has 14 amino acids. Germline V gene data show CDR1 as DFQATT and CDR2 as SNEGSKA (reference sequence). Trimming took 3 bases from V and 0 from J, leaving 11 bases between them.

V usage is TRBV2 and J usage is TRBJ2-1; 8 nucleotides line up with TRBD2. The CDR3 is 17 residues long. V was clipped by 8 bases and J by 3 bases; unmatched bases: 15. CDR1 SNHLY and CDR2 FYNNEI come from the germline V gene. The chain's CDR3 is CASGSSGTSSFYNEQFF. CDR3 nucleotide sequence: TGTGCCAGCGGTTCTTCGGGGACTAGTAGTTTCTACAATGAGCAGTTCTTC. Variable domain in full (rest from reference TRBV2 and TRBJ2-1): EPEVTQTPSHQVTQMGQEVILRCVPISNHLYFYWYRQILGQKVEFLVSFYNNEISEKSEIFDDQFSVERPDGSNFTLKIRSTKLEDSAMYFCASGSSGTSSFYNEQFFGPGTRLTVL.

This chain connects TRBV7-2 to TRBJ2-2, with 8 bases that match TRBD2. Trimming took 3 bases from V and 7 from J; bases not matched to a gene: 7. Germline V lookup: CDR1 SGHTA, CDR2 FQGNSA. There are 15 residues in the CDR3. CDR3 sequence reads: CASSFREGRIGELFF. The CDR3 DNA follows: TGTGCCAGCAGCTTTCGGGAGGGCCGGATCGGGGAGCTGTTTTTT.

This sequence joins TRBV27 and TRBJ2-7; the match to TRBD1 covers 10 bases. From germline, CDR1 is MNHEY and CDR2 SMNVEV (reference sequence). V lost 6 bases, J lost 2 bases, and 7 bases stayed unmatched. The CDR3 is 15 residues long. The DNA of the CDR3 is TGTGCCAGCAGGCCCGGGACAGGGGAAACCTACGAGCAGTACTTC. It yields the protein CASRPGTGETYEQYF.

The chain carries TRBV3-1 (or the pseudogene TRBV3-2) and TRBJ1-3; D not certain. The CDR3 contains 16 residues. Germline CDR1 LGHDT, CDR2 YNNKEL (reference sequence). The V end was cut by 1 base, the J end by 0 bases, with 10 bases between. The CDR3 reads CASSQAGGHSGNTIYF. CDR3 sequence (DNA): TGTGCCAGCAGCCAAGCCGGCGGCCACTCTGGAAACACCATATATTTT.

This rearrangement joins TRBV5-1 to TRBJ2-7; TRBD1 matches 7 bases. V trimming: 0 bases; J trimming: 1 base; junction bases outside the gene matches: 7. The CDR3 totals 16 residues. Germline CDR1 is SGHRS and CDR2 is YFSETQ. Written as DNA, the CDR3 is TGCGCCAGCAGCTTGGGACAGGGCGTTTGGTCCTACGAGCAGTACTTC. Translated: CASSLGQGVWSYEQYF.

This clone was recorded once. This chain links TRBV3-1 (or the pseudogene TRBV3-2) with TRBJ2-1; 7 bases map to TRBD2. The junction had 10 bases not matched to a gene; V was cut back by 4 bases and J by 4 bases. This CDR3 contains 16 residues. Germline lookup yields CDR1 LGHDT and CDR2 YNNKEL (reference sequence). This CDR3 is CASSRRASGLYNEQFF. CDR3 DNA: TGTGCCAGCAGCCGGCGGGCTAGCGGCTTATACAATGAGCAGTTCTTC.

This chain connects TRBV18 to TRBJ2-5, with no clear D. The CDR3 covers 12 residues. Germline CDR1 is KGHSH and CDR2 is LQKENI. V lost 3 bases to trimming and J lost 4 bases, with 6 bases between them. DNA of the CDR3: TGTGCCAGCTCACCTGGAGCAGAGACCCAGTACTTC. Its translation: CASSPGAETQYF.

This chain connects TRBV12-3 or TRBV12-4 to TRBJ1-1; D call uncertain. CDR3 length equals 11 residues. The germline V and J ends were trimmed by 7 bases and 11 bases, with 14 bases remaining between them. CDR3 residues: CASTIGSRAFF. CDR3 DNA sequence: TGTGCCAGCACCATCGGGAGTAGGGCTTTCTTT.

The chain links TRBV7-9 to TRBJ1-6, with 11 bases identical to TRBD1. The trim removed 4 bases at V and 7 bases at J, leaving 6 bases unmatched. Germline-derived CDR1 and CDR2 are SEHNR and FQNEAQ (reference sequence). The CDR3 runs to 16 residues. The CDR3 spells CASSYVGQGENSPLHF. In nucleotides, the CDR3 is TGTGCCAGCAGCTACGTGGGACAGGGGGAGAATTCACCCCTCCACTTT.

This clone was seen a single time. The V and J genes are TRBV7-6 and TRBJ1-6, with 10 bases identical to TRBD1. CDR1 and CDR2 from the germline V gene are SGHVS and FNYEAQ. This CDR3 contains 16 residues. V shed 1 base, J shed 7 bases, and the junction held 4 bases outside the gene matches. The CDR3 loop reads CASSLGTGQGNSPLHF. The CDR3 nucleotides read TGTGCCAGCAGCTTAGGGACGGGACAGGGGAATTCACCCCTCCACTTT.

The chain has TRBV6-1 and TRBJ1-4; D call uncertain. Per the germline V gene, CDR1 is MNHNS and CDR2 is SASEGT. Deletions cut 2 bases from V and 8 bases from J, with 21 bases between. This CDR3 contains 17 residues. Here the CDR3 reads CASSERVQSGIREKLFF. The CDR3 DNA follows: TGTGCCAGCAGTGAACGCGTCCAATCGGGGATTAGGGAAAAACTGTTTTTT.

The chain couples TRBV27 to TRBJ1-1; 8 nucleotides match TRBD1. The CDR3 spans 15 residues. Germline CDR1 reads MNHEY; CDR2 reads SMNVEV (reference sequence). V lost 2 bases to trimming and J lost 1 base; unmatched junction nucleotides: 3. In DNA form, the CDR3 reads TGTGCCAGCAGTTTACCCGGGACAGGGAACACTGAAGCTTTCTTT. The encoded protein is CASSLPGTGNTEAFF.

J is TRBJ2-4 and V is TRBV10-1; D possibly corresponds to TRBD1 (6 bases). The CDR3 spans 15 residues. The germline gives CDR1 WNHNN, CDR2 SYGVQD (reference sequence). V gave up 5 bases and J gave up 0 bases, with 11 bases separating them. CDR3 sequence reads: CASSRDTLAKNIQYF. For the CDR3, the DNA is TGCGCCAGCAGTCGGGACACGTTAGCCAAAAACATTCAGTACTTC.

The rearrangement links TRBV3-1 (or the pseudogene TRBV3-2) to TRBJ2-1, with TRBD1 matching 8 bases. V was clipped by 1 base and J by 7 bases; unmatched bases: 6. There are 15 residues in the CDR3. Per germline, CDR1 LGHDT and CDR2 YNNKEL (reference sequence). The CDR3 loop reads CASSQAQGGMNEQFF. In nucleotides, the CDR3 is TGTGCCAGCAGCCAAGCACAGGGGGGAATGAATGAGCAGTTCTTC.

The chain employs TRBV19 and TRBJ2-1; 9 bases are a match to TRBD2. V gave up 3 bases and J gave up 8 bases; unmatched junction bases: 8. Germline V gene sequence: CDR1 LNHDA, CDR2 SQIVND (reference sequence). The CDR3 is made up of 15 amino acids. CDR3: CASSIGGRGSDEQFF. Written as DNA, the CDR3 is TGTGCCAGTAGTATCGGCGGGAGGGGTAGCGATGAGCAGTTCTTC.

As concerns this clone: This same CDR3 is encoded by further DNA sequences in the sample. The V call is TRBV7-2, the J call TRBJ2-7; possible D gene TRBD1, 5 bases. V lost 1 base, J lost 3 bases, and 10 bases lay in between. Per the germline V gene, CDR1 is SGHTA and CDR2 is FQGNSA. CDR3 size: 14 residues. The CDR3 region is CASSLGRQSYEQYF. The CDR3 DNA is TGTGCCAGCAGCTTAGGGAGACAGAGCTACGAGCAGTACTTC.

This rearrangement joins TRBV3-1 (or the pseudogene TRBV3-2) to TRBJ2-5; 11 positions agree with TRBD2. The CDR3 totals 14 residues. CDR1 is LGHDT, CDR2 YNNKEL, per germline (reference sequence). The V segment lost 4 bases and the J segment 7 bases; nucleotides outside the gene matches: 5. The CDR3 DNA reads TGTGCCAGCAGCCTAGCGGGGGGGCCGGGGACCCAGTACTTC. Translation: CASSLAGGPGTQYF.

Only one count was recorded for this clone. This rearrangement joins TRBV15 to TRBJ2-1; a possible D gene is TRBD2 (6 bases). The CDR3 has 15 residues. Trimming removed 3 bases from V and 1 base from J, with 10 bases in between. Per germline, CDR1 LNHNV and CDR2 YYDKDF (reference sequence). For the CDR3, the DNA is TGTGCCACCAGCAGTCGCGGGATATCCTACAATGAGCAGTTCTTC. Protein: CATSSRGISYNEQFF.

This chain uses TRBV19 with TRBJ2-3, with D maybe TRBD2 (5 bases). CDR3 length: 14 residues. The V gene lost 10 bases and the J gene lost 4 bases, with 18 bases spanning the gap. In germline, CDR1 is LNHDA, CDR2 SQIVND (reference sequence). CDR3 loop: CATSERQYADTQYF. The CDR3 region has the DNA TGTGCCACCAGCGAGCGGCAGTACGCAGATACGCAGTATTTT.